The 27 T cell receptor beta chains given below trace back to one sample, sequenced in a study of shared clonotypes between healthy human individuals. The table came from immunoSEQ multiplex PCR; TCRdb's copy has only in-frame clones and leaves some out. The table has about 480,000 clones, 75% to 85% seen once. The sample comprised PBMCs. The source of these receptors is a woman aged 40-49 years in good health. Some clones in this sample may be carry-over from other donors' samples.

Points on this clone: The same CDR3 can be traced to other DNA sequences in this sample. The V call is TRBV9, the J call TRBJ1-5, with TRBD1 as a possible D gene (5 bases). CDR3 length equals 15 residues. Germline lookup yields CDR1 SGDLS and CDR2 YYNGEE. Trimming pared 4 bases from V and 2 bases from J, leaving 13 bases between. The CDR3 DNA sequence: TGTGCCAGCAGCCCTGGGGGAGGGGGCAATCAGCCCCAGCATTTT. Protein: CASSPGGGGNQPQHF.

The gene calls are TRBV10-3 and TRBJ1-1; D might be TRBD1 (6 bases). CDR1 and CDR2 (germline): ENHRY, SYGVKD. This CDR3 has 15 residues. The ends were cut back, 0 bases at V and 3 bases at J, with 11 bases in the middle. The DNA of the CDR3 is TGTGCCATCAGTGAGTCTCAGGGGATGGACACTGAAGCTTTCTTT. This sequence encodes CAISESQGMDTEAFF.

The V gene is TRBV6-1, the J gene TRBJ1-1; no firm D call. The germline V gene has CDR1 MNHNS and CDR2 SASEGT. V lost 4 bases, J lost 3 bases, and 9 bases lay in between. This CDR3 comprises 13 residues. The CDR3 here is CASSGPQYTEAFF. CDR3 nucleotide sequence: TGTGCCAGCAGTGGCCCACAGTACACTGAAGCTTTCTTT.

The chain has TRBV5-1 and TRBJ2-3, with 12 bases identical to TRBD2. This CDR3 has 16 amino acids. Trimming cost V 7 bases and J 4 bases; bases outside gene matches: 10. Germline CDR1 and CDR2: SGHRS and YFSETQ. This chain's CDR3 is CASSTSGRSGPDTQYF. The CDR3 DNA is TGCGCCAGCTCTACTAGCGGGAGGTCGGGCCCAGATACGCAGTATTTT.

This clone was picked up one time. This chain connects TRBV30 to TRBJ1-2, with 9 bases that match TRBD1. CDR1 and CDR2 from the germline V gene are GTSNPN and SVGIG (reference sequence). Losses at the gene ends were 6 bases for V and 2 bases for J; bases not matched to a gene: 7. CDR3 length: 14 residues. The CDR3 loop reads CACTPDRGNYGYTF. For the CDR3, the DNA is TGTGCCTGCACCCCGGACAGGGGAAACTATGGCTACACCTTC.

This clone was recorded only once. V and J are TRBV12-5 and TRBJ1-2; 11 nucleotides match TRBD1. The CDR3 contains 13 residues. J lost 6 bases, V lost 6 bases, and 3 bases had no gene match. Per the germline V gene, CDR1 is LGHNT and CDR2 is FRNRAP. The CDR3 bases are TGTGCTAGTGGACGGACAGGGGGCCATGGCTACACCTTC. Translating gives CASGRTGGHGYTF.

The chain recombines TRBV5-1 with TRBJ2-3; TRBD2 aligns across 9 bases. CDR3 length equals 17 residues. V lost 0 bases and J lost 3; bases outside the gene matches: 8. From germline, CDR1 is SGHRS and CDR2 YFSETQ. CDR3 DNA: TGCGCCAGCAGCTTGGTTGTAGCGGGAGTAGGGACAGATACGCAGTATTTT. Translated: CASSLVVAGVGTDTQYF.

Here the CDR3 reads CASSPTASANTGELFF. CDR3 coding DNA: TGTGCCAGCTCACCAACAGCTAGCGCGAACACCGGGGAGCTGTTTTTT. This rearrangement joins TRBV18 to TRBJ2-2; tentatively, D is TRBD2 (6 bases). V was shortened by 2 bases and J by 0 bases, with 10 bases between the two germline ends. Looked up from germline, CDR1 is KGHSH and CDR2 is LQKENI. The CDR3 sequence is 16 residues long.

The chain joins TRBV15 to TRBJ1-5, with a possible D match to TRBD1 (5 bases). The V gene's germline CDR1 is LNHNV and CDR2 YYDKDF (reference sequence). V was shortened by 1 base and J by 7 bases, with 11 bases between the two germline ends. The CDR3 consists of 14 residues. CDR3 coding DNA: TGTGCCACCAGCAGAGGGGGGGTTGGCCAGCCCCAGCATTTT. This encodes CATSRGGVGQPQHF.

This clone was found a few times. The chain joins TRBV27 to TRBJ2-7; D is unclear. The ends were cut back, 4 bases at V and 1 base at J, with 8 bases in the middle. This CDR3 has 13 amino acids. Germline V CDR1 and CDR2: MNHEY, SMNVEV (reference sequence). This CDR3 reads CASSSMDSYEQYF. CDR3 coding DNA: TGTGCCAGCAGTTCCATGGATTCCTACGAGCAGTACTTC.

Remarks on this clone: The identical CDR3 is also encoded by other nucleotide sequences in the sample. The chain recombines TRBV7-3 with TRBJ2-5, with D unresolved. Between the trimmed V and J ends, which lost 5 bases and 1 base, there was a span of 8 bases. The CDR3 sequence is 13 residues long. Germline V lookup: CDR1 SGHTA, CDR2 FQGTGA. The CDR3, as DNA: TGTGCCAGCAGCCGCGGCAGCCAAGAGACCCAGTACTTC. It translates to CASSRGSQETQYF.

In its sample, this clone was seen a few times. The chain uses TRBV5-1 and TRBJ2-5; the match to TRBD2 covers 7 bases. This CDR3 comprises 16 residues. V lost 2 bases to trimming and J lost 1 base; unmatched junction nucleotides: 8. CDR1 SGHRS and CDR2 YFSETQ come from the germline V gene. In DNA form, the CDR3 reads TGCGCCAGCAGCTTCGGTGAGGGGAGGGGCCAAGAGACCCAGTACTTC. Translation: CASSFGEGRGQETQYF.

This clone is a singleton in its sample. The gene calls are TRBV9 and TRBJ2-7, with 7 nucleotides matching TRBD1. Germline loops: CDR1 SGDLS, CDR2 YYNGEE. With 4 bases clipped from V and 4 bases from J, the junction kept 11 bases outside the gene matches. The CDR3 sequence is 15 residues long. This CDR3 is CASSPRKGAEYEQYF. In DNA form, the CDR3 reads TGTGCCAGCAGCCCGCGAAAGGGGGCAGAGTACGAGCAGTACTTC.

The V and J genes are TRBV7-2 and TRBJ1-1; 10 bases map to TRBD1. Losses at the gene ends were 4 bases for V and 6 bases for J; bases not matched to a gene: 5. This CDR3 has 14 amino acids. Germline CDR1 is SGHTA and CDR2 is FQGNSA. The DNA of the CDR3 is TGTGCCAGCAGCTGGGGACAGGGGAGCGCTGAAGCTTTCTTT. This sequence encodes CASSWGQGSAEAFF.

The gene calls are TRBV5-5 and TRBJ1-4; 8 bases are shared with TRBD1. CDR1 and CDR2 (germline): SGHKS, YYEKEE (reference sequence). J gave up 3 bases and V 1 base, and 5 bases lay outside the gene matches. The CDR3 runs 16 residues. DNA of the CDR3: TGTGCCAGCAGCTTGTTACCGGGACAGGCTAATGAAAAACTGTTTTTT. Protein product: CASSLLPGQANEKLFF.

This chain connects TRBV11-2 to TRBJ2-5; the D is unclear. V was trimmed by 1 base and J by 5 bases, leaving 17 bases between them. CDR1 and CDR2 from the germline V gene are SGHAT and FQNNGV. The CDR3 is made up of 16 amino acids. The CDR3 DNA is TGTGCCAGCAGCTTAGTGAATGCTTTCCCAGCGGAGACCCAGTACTTC. Amino acid sequence: CASSLVNAFPAETQYF.

The V gene is TRBV19, the J gene TRBJ2-7; 8 bases fit TRBD2. This CDR3 has 14 residues. J lost 0 bases, V lost 3 bases, and 1 base had no gene match. Germline V gives CDR1 LNHDA, CDR2 SQIVND (reference sequence). CDR3 sequence (DNA): TGTGCCAGTAGTATGGGACTAGACTCCTACGAGCAGTACTTC. Translation gives CASSMGLDSYEQYF.

The J gene is TRBJ1-2, the V gene TRBV15, with 8 bases that match TRBD1. The germline gives CDR1 LNHNV, CDR2 YYDKDF (reference sequence). The length of the CDR3 is 15 residues. With 0 bases clipped from V and 5 bases from J, the junction kept 5 bases outside the gene matches. DNA for the CDR3: TGTGCCACCAGCAGAGATCCAGGACAGGGTTATGGCTACACCTTC. Translating it yields CATSRDPGQGYGYTF.

The chain recombines TRBV30 with TRBJ2-7; a weak D match, TRBD1 (6 bases). This CDR3 is 15 amino acids long. The germline gives CDR1 GTSNPN, CDR2 SVGIG (reference sequence). Trimming shortened V by 3 bases and J by 2 bases, and 17 bases separated the two germline ends. DNA of the CDR3: TGTGCCTGGAGCCCAGGGGACGGCACCCCCTACGAGCAGTACTTC. Translating it yields CAWSPGDGTPYEQYF.

Remarks on this clone: With only one base between it and a far larger clone, this is likely a read error. The V and J genes are TRBV28 and TRBJ2-7, with D possibly being TRBD1 (6 bases). The V gene lost 3 bases and the J gene lost 1 base, with 10 bases spanning the gap. This CDR3 comprises 14 residues. Germline assignment: CDR1 MDHEN and CDR2 SYDVKM. The CDR3 spells CASSFLDRSYEQYF. CDR3 coding DNA: TGTGCCAGCAGTTTCTTGGACAGATCCTACGAGCAGTACTTC.

This chain uses TRBV5-1 with TRBJ1-1; 7 nucleotides line up with TRBD1. J was trimmed by 4 bases and V by 7 bases; bases with no gene match: 7. Germline V gives CDR1 SGHRS, CDR2 YFSETQ. This CDR3 spans 13 amino acids. CDR3 sequence: CASYLEGATEAFF. The CDR3 region has the DNA TGCGCCAGCTACTTGGAGGGGGCCACTGAAGCTTTCTTT.

The rearrangement joins TRBV28 to TRBJ2-1, with 7 nucleotides matching TRBD1. J gave up 5 bases and V 8 bases, and 12 bases lay outside the gene matches. The CDR3 is made up of 15 amino acids. CDR1 and CDR2 (germline): MDHEN, SYDVKM. DNA of the CDR3: TGTGCCAGCGCTTCTCCCGGGACAGCAGACAATGAGCAGTTCTTC. Translating gives CASASPGTADNEQFF.

The chain links TRBV2 to TRBJ2-7; possibly TRBD1 for D (6 bases). V gave up 3 bases and J gave up 4 bases, with 16 bases separating them. The germline V gene has CDR1 SNHLY and CDR2 FYNNEI. The CDR3 covers 15 residues. CDR3 sequence reads: CASSEGARTPYEQYF. The CDR3 DNA is TGTGCCAGCAGTGAGGGGGCAAGGACTCCGTACGAGCAGTACTTC.

At least ten counts were recorded for this clone. The J gene is TRBJ2-1, the V gene TRBV4-1, with TRBD2 identical over 8 bases. The CDR3 loop spans 20 amino acids. Unmatched junction bases numbered 22, after V lost 0 bases and J lost 9 bases. Germline assignment: CDR1 MGHRA and CDR2 YSYEKL. CDR3 sequence (DNA): TGCGCCAGCAGCCAAGAGCCCGCCCATCGTACTAGCGGCCGTCTGAGTGAGCAGTTCTTC. Protein: CASSQEPAHRTSGRLSEQFF.

CDR3 sequence reads: CASSLGQASDEQYF. CDR3 nucleotide sequence: TGTGCCAGCAGCTTGGGACAGGCAAGCGACGAGCAGTACTTC. The chain links TRBV11-3 to TRBJ2-7, with TRBD1 matching over 8 bases. With 3 bases clipped from V and 5 bases from J, the junction kept 6 bases outside the gene matches. The CDR3 consists of 14 residues. The germline V gene encodes CDR1 SGHNT and CDR2 YENEEA.

The J gene is TRBJ1-1, the V gene TRBV5-1; perhaps TRBD1 as D (5 bases). Germline CDR1 reads SGHRS; CDR2 reads YFSETQ. The CDR3 loop spans 14 amino acids. V was clipped by 0 bases and J by 3 bases, with 9 bases between them. Written as DNA, the CDR3 is TGCGCCAGCAGCTTGGACGGGGCGGACACTGAAGCTTTCTTT. Translated: CASSLDGADTEAFF. The whole variable domain, remainder taken from reference TRBV5-1 and TRBJ1-1, is KAGVTQTPRYLIKTRGQQVTLSCSPISGHRSVSWYQQTPGQGLQFLFEYFSETQRNKGNFPGRFSGRQFSNSRSEMNVSTLELGDSALYLCASSLDGADTEAFFGQGTRLTVV.

The J gene is TRBJ2-4, the V gene TRBV27; D is tentatively TRBD1 or TRBD2 (5 bases each). The germline V gene encodes CDR1 MNHEY and CDR2 SMNVEV (reference sequence). The germline V and J ends were trimmed by 6 bases and 1 base, with 13 bases remaining between them. The CDR3 runs to 15 residues. The CDR3 here is CASSRPEGAKNIQYF. The CDR3 bases are TGTGCCAGCAGCCGCCCCGAGGGGGCCAAAAACATTCAGTACTTC.